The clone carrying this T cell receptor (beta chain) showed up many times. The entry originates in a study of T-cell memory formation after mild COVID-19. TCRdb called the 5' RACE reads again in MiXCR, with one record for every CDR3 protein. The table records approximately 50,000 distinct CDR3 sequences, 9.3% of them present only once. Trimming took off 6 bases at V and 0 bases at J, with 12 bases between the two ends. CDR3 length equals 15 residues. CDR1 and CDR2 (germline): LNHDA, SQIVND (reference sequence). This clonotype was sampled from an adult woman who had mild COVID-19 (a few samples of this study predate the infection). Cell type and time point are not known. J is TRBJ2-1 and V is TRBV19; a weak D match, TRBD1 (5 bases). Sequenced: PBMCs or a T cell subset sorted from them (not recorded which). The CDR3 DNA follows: TGTGCCAGTAGGAAAGACAGAAGCTCCTACAATGAGCAGTTCTTC. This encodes CASRKDRSSYNEQFF.